Here is one T cell receptor beta chain with its context. Replicate PCRs for sorted subsets used around 200 ng DNA; this equaled around 29,000 T cell genomes. Libraries were prepared by immunoSEQ multiplex PCR; TCRdb keeps only in-frame clonotypes and omits some of them. Of roughly 1,500,000 clones listed, just under 99% are singletons. CDR3 size: 15 residues. CDR1 and CDR2 from the germline V gene are KGHSH and LQKENI. V shed 2 bases, J shed 3 bases, and the junction held 4 bases outside the gene matches. Partitioning of CD4+ cells yielded a CD45RA+ naive subset and a CD45RA-negative memory subset. The sample originates from a study of shared clonotypes between healthy human individuals.

The sample was naive CD4+ T cells sorted from blood. Described subset: CD45RA+ positively selected. The sequence derives from a young man in good health. V gene TRBV18 combines with J gene TRBJ1-1, with 9 bases matching TRBD1. Here the CDR3 reads CASSPKWTGDTEAFF. The CDR3 region has the DNA TGTGCCAGCTCACCAAAATGGACAGGGGACACTGAAGCTTTCTTT. Combining the CDR3 with reference TRBV18 and TRBJ1-1 gives the whole variable domain NAGVMQNPRHLVRRRGQEARLRCSPMKGHSHVYWYRQLPEEGLKFMVYLQKENIIDESGMPKERFSAEFPKEGPSILRIQQVVRGDSAAYFCASSPKWTGDTEAFFGQGTRLTVV.